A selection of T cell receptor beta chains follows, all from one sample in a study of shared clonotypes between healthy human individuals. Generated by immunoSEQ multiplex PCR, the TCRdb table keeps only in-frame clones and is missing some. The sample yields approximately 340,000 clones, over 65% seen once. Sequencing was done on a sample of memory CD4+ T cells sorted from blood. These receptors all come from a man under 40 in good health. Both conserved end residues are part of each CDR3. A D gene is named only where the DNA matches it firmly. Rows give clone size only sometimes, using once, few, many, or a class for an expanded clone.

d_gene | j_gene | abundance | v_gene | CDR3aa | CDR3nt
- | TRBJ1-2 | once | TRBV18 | CASSPIYRDSGYTF | TGTGCCAGCTCACCCATTTATAGAGACAGTGGCTACACCTTC
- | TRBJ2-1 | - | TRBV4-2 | CASSRHSGLDNEQFF | TGTGCCAGCAGCCGGCACTCGGGACTTGACAATGAGCAGTTCTTC
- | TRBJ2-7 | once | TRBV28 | CASSYPYGTQTYEQYF | TGTGCCAGCAGTTACCCCTACGGGACACAAACCTACGAGCAGTACTTC
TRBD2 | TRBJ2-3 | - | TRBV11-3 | CASSLGGLGTDTQYF | TGTGCCAGCAGCTTAGGTGGACTAGGGACAGATACGCAGTATTTT
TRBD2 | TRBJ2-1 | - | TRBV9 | CASSPLLAGGPRNEQFF | TGTGCCAGCAGCCCCTTACTAGCGGGAGGGCCTAGGAATGAGCAGTTCTTC
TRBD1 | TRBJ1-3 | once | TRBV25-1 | CASSELGTGAGNTIYF | TGTGCCAGCAGTGAATTAGGGACAGGGGCTGGAAACACCATATATTTT
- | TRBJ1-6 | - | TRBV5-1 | CASSLAGGVDSPLHF | TGCGCCAGCAGCTTGGCCGGCGGGGTAGATTCACCCCTCCACTTT
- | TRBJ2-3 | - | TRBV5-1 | CASSLAGSADTQYF | TGCGCCAGCAGCTTGGCCGGGAGTGCAGATACGCAGTATTTT
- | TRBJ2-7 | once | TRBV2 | CASRQTDTYYEQYF | TGTGCCAGCCGACAAACCGACACCTACTACGAGCAGTACTTC
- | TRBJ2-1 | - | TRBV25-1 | CASTGNEQFF | TGTGCCAGCACGGGCAATGAGCAGTTCTTC
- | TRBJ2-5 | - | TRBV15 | CATSRDTETQYF | TGTGCCACCAGCAGAGATACAGAGACCCAGTACTTC
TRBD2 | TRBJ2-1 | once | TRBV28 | CASSTLGGSPYNEQFF | TGTGCCAGCAGTACCCTGGGAGGGTCCCCTTACAATGAGCAGTTCTTC
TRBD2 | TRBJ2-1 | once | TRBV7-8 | CASKRRLADDNEQFF | TGTGCCAGCAAGCGTCGACTAGCGGACGACAATGAGCAGTTCTTC
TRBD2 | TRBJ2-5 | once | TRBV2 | CASSEWGGVETQYF | TGTGCCAGCAGTGAATGGGGAGGGGTAGAGACCCAGTACTTC
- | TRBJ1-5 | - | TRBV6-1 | CASSENQPQHF | TGTGCCAGCAGTGAAAATCAGCCCCAGCATTTT
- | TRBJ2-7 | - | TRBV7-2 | CASGRLSYEQYF | TGTGCCAGCGGGAGACTCTCCTACGAGCAGTACTTC
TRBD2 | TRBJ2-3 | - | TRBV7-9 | CASSFSGLATDTQYF | TGTGCCAGCAGCTTTTCGGGACTAGCCACAGATACGCAGTATTTT
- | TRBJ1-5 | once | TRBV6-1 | CASSERRGNQPQHF | TGTGCCAGCAGTGAGAGAAGGGGCAATCAGCCCCAGCATTTT